This is a list of T cell receptor beta chains from one sample in a study of CD8 T cells in Susac syndrome. A single record per CDR3 protein comes from TCRdb applying MiXCR to the immunoSEQ multiplex PCR reads. Of about 89,000 distinct CDR3 sequences listed, approximately 92% are singletons. Sequences were obtained from CD8+ T cells from PBMCs. The receptors were gathered from a human donor in good health. Each CDR3 is given with its conserved first and last residue. Fields, in order: V gene, J gene, D gene, clone size, CDR3 DNA, CDR3 protein. D genes are given only for firm matches. Expanded clones get a size class; other rows say once, few or many, or leave the size out.

V: TRBV13
J: TRBJ2-5
D: TRBD1
size: NA
DNA: TGTGCCAGCAGCGGACGGGACAGGGTGGAGACCCAGTACTTC
CDR3: CASSGRDRVETQYF

V: TRBV29-1
J: TRBJ1-1
D: NA
size: once
DNA: TGCAGCGGAACACAGGGAGGAACTGAAGCTTTCTTT
CDR3: CSGTQGGTEAFF

V: TRBV29-1
J: TRBJ1-2
D: TRBD1
size: NA
DNA: TGCAGCGTTGAAGATAAGGGGGCGCGGGGCTACACCTTC
CDR3: CSVEDKGARGYTF

V: TRBV5-6
J: TRBJ2-7
D: TRBD1
size: NA
DNA: TGTGCCAGCACCTGGACAGGTTTGAACGAGCAGTACTTC
CDR3: CASTWTGLNEQYF

V: TRBV19
J: TRBJ2-7
D: NA
size: once
DNA: TGTGCCAGTAGTGTCGAAGGGTACGAGCAGTACTTC
CDR3: CASSVEGYEQYF

V: TRBV6-5
J: TRBJ2-1
D: TRBD2
size: NA
DNA: TGTGCCAGCAGCGCCGGGACTAGCTCCTACAATGAGCAGTTCTTC
CDR3: CASSAGTSSYNEQFF

V: TRBV7-8
J: TRBJ2-5
D: NA
size: NA
DNA: TGTGCCAGCAGCTTAAAGGGGATTGAGACCCAGTACTTC
CDR3: CASSLKGIETQYF

V: TRBV29-1
J: TRBJ2-7
D: NA
size: NA
DNA: TGCAGCGTGGAGTTAGCCGGGACATCTTACGAGCAGTACTTC
CDR3: CSVELAGTSYEQYF

V: TRBV24-1
J: TRBJ2-2
D: NA
size: NA
DNA: TGTGCCACCAGTGGCGACAGCGCCGGGGAGCTGTTTTTT
CDR3: CATSGDSAGELFF

V: TRBV19
J: TRBJ2-7
D: NA
size: NA
DNA: TGTGCCAGTAGTATCGGGGCAGCAAACGCCTACGAGCAGTACTTC
CDR3: CASSIGAANAYEQYF

V: TRBV4-1
J: TRBJ1-1
D: NA
size: NA
DNA: TGCGCCAGCAGCCAGGCTGCACTGAACACTGAAGCTTTCTTT
CDR3: CASSQAALNTEAFF

V: TRBV27
J: TRBJ1-5
D: NA
size: NA
DNA: TGTGCCAGCATTCCGACATTTTCTGCGGGCAATCAGCCCCAGCATTTT
CDR3: CASIPTFSAGNQPQHF

V: TRBV7-2
J: TRBJ2-1
D: TRBD1
size: NA
DNA: TGTGCCAGCAGCCCGACAGGGTGGAAGCAGTTCTTC
CDR3: CASSPTGWKQFF

V: TRBV19
J: TRBJ1-6
D: TRBD1
size: NA
DNA: TGTGCCAGTAACTCCCGGGACAGTCCCTATAATTCACCCCTCCACTTT
CDR3: CASNSRDSPYNSPLHF

V: TRBV6-5
J: TRBJ1-6
D: NA
size: NA
DNA: TGTGCCAGCAGTTACTACCTGGCCCCTAATTCACCCCTCCACTTT
CDR3: CASSYYLAPNSPLHF

V: TRBV18
J: TRBJ2-7
D: TRBD1
size: few
DNA: TGTGCCAGCTCACCAGAACAGGGGGTCGACGAGCAGTACTTC
CDR3: CASSPEQGVDEQYF

V: TRBV9
J: TRBJ1-2
D: NA
size: NA
DNA: TGTGCCAGCAGCGCAGAAACAGGGACCCCTTCCGTGGGCTACACCTTC
CDR3: CASSAETGTPSVGYTF

V: TRBV6-5
J: TRBJ2-7
D: TRBD2
size: NA
DNA: TGTGCCAGCATGGGCGGGGGGGCATTCGAGCAGTACTTC
CDR3: CASMGGGAFEQYF

V: TRBV12-3/TRBV12-4
J: TRBJ2-3
D: TRBD2
size: NA
DNA: TGTGCCAGCAGTTTAGAGAGCGGGGGGAGCACAGATACGCAGTATTTT
CDR3: CASSLESGGSTDTQYF

V: TRBV12-3/TRBV12-4
J: TRBJ2-5
D: TRBD1
size: NA
DNA: TGTGCCAGCAGTTTAACAAACCGGGACAGGGGCGACCAAGAGACCCAGTACTTC
CDR3: CASSLTNRDRGDQETQYF

V: TRBV7-9
J: TRBJ2-7
D: NA
size: NA
DNA: TGTGCCAGCAGCTTAGTATCGAGGCCATACGAGCAGTACTTC
CDR3: CASSLVSRPYEQYF

V: TRBV7-9
J: TRBJ2-7
D: NA
size: NA
DNA: TGTGCCAGCAGCTTTACAGGGAGCGAGCAGTACTTC
CDR3: CASSFTGSEQYF

V: TRBV7-8
J: TRBJ2-2
D: NA
size: once
DNA: TGTGCCAGCAGTCCAGGGTCATCGGGGTACACCGGGGAGCTGTTTTTT
CDR3: CASSPGSSGYTGELFF

V: TRBV20-1
J: TRBJ2-3
D: NA
size: NA
DNA: TGCAGTGCTAGTTACCTAGCTAGCGATACGCAGTATTTT
CDR3: CSASYLASDTQYF

V: TRBV12-3/TRBV12-4
J: TRBJ2-7
D: NA
size: NA
DNA: TGTGCCAGCAGTAAGAGTACCGTAACCATTGACGAGCAGTACTTC
CDR3: CASSKSTVTIDEQYF

V: TRBV6-5
J: TRBJ1-1
D: NA
size: NA
DNA: TGTGCCAGCAGTTACGGGCGCGGGTCCCTGAACACTGAAGCTTTCTTT
CDR3: CASSYGRGSLNTEAFF

V: TRBV11-2
J: TRBJ2-3
D: TRBD2
size: once
DNA: TGTGCCAGCAGCTTAGGGCGGGGGGCCCTGAATTTT
CDR3: CASSLGRGALNF

V: TRBV7-9
J: TRBJ2-5
D: NA
size: NA
DNA: TGTGCCAGCAGCACTCGACTGGAGACCAAGACCCAGTACTTC
CDR3: CASSTRLETKTQYF

V: TRBV12-3/TRBV12-4
J: TRBJ1-5
D: NA
size: NA
DNA: TGTGCCAGCAGTCCCCATGGCAATCAGCCCCAGCATTTT
CDR3: CASSPHGNQPQHF

V: TRBV20-1
J: TRBJ2-1
D: TRBD2
size: NA
DNA: TGCAGTGCCCTTTCACCGGGACTAGCGGCCTCTTACAATGAGCAGTTCTTC
CDR3: CSALSPGLAASYNEQFF

V: TRBV6-2/TRBV6-3
J: TRBJ2-1
D: NA
size: NA
DNA: TGTGCCAGCGGTACCTCGGCCGAGGGCATCGACAATGAGCAGTTCTTC
CDR3: CASGTSAEGIDNEQFF

V: TRBV5-1
J: TRBJ1-2
D: NA
size: NA
DNA: TGCGCCAGCAGCTTGTACCAGGAGGGTGACAATGGCTACACCTTC
CDR3: CASSLYQEGDNGYTF

V: TRBV10-3
J: TRBJ2-5
D: TRBD2
size: NA
DNA: TGTGCCACCCGGACTAGCGGGGGGCCTGGGGAGACCCAGTACTTC
CDR3: CATRTSGGPGETQYF

V: TRBV30
J: TRBJ2-3
D: NA
size: once
DNA: TGTGCCTGGGACTTTTCTAGCACAGATACGCAGTATTTT
CDR3: CAWDFSSTDTQYF

V: TRBV3-1
J: TRBJ2-1
D: TRBD2
size: once
DNA: TGTGCCAGCACCCGGCGGGGGGCCTACAATGAGCAGTTCTTC
CDR3: CASTRRGAYNEQFF

V: TRBV12-3/TRBV12-4
J: TRBJ2-1
D: NA
size: NA
DNA: TGTGCCAGCAGTTTTGGTGGAGGACGTAATGAGCAGTTCTTC
CDR3: CASSFGGGRNEQFF

V: TRBV12-3/TRBV12-4
J: TRBJ1-5
D: NA
size: NA
DNA: TGTGCCAGCAGGGATGGCAATCAGCCCCAGCATTTT
CDR3: CASRDGNQPQHF

V: TRBV3-1
J: TRBJ2-2
D: NA
size: NA
DNA: TGTGCCAGCAGCCAAGGAAGTGCCGGGGAGCTGTTTTTT
CDR3: CASSQGSAGELFF

V: TRBV15
J: TRBJ1-5
D: NA
size: NA
DNA: TGTGCCACCAGCGTAAGGCTTAGCAATCAGCCCCAGCATTTT
CDR3: CATSVRLSNQPQHF

V: TRBV20-1
J: TRBJ2-3
D: TRBD1
size: NA
DNA: TGCAGTGCTAGCGGACAGGGTCAATTGACCCAAACAGATACGCAGTATTTT
CDR3: CSASGQGQLTQTDTQYF

V: TRBV29-1
J: TRBJ2-1
D: NA
size: once
DNA: TGCAGCGTTGAAGATTTCCAAGCTTACAATGAGCAGTTCTTC
CDR3: CSVEDFQAYNEQFF

V: TRBV29-1
J: TRBJ2-7
D: NA
size: NA
DNA: TGCAGCGTTAGTCCTCTCGATACCTACGAGCAGTACTTC
CDR3: CSVSPLDTYEQYF

V: TRBV27
J: TRBJ2-1
D: TRBD2
size: NA
DNA: TGTGCCAGCAGTTTATCGGCGGGGGACTCCTACAATGAGCAGTTCTTC
CDR3: CASSLSAGDSYNEQFF

V: TRBV6-1
J: TRBJ1-4
D: NA
size: NA
DNA: TGTGCCAGCAGTGAAGTTTGGGGGATGAATGAAAAACTGTTTTTT
CDR3: CASSEVWGMNEKLFF